The source of this T cell receptor beta chain is a study of T cells in Graves' hyperthyroidism and ophthalmopathy. The wider study: Specimen type is peripheral blood, collected at initial diagnosis prior to any treatment.

This clonotype has a count of ten or more. The source material, RNA transcripts, was used to amplify TCR beta CDR3 regions. Carried out on the TCR CDR3, a first-round RT-PCR used the HTBI primer set. TCRdb fed the multiplex PCR reads into MiXCR, producing one record per CDR3 protein. The table has about 260,000 distinct CDR3 sequences, around 17% seen once. Germline CDR1 is LGHNT and CDR2 is FRNRAP. The ends were cut back, 7 bases at V and 6 bases at J, with 24 bases in the middle. CDR3 length: 16 amino acids. Uncontrolled infection, other autoimmune disease, pregnancy and lactation each barred patients from inclusion.

Sequencing was performed on blood. The receptor's source is a young woman with Graves' ophthalmopathy. The rearrangement uses TRBV12-5 and TRBJ1-2; D gene ambiguous. The CDR3 is CASVPPAGVRRHGYTF. DNA for the CDR3: TGTGCTAGTGTCCCCCCTGCCGGGGTAAGAAGGCATGGCTACACCTTC.